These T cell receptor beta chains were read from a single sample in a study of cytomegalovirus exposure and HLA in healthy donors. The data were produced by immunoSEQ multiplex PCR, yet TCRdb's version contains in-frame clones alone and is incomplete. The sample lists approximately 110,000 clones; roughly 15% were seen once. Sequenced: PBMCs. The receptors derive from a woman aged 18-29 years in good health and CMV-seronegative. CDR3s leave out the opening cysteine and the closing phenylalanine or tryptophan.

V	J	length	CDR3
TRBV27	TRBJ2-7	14	ASSLYPGPSPYEQY
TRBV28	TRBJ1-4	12	ASSETGVHEKLF
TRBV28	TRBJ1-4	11	ASLGQLEEKLF
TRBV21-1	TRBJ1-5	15	ASSKLGNRQGHQPQH
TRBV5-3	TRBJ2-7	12	ARSLGLAGHEQY
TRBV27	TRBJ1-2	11	ASSFLGTQGYT
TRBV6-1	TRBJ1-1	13	ASSEAPDRATEAF
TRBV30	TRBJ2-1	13	AWVLADLPYNEQF
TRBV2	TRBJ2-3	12	ASGGTGGTDTQY
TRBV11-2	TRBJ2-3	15	ASSSGQGLPNRDTQY
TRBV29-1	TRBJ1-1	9	SVAHSGGAF
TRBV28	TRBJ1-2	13	ASSPPRGKGYGYT
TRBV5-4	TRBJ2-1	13	ASSPVGGEYNEQF
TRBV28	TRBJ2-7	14	ASSLGGTGNAYEQY
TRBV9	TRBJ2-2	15	ASSPTDRGRGTGELF
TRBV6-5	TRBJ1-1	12	ASSYGGVGTEAF
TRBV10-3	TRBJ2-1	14	AISGGWEGLGNEQF
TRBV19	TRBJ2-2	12	ASSIGPGAGELF
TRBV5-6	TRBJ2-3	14	ASSLGLAGHGDTQY
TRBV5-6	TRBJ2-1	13	ASSLDRSSYNEQF
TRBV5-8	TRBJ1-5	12	ASSPRGGNQPQH
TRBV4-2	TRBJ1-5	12	ASSQEGASQPQH
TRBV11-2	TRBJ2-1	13	ASSSTSEAYNEQF